These 24 T cell receptor beta chains came from one sample sequenced in a study of blood T cell repertoires in COVID-19. Assay: immunoSEQ multiplex PCR; the TCRdb copy retains only in-frame clones and omits some. The profile shows a few hundred thousand clones, 80% of them singletons. Sequenced material: peripheral blood. These TCRs come from a woman in her sixties or seventies with acute or convalescent COVID-19.

This sequence joins TRBV24-1 and TRBJ2-2, with a possible D match to TRBD1 (6 bases). Trimming pared 3 bases from V and 8 bases from J, leaving 12 bases between. Germline V gene data show CDR1 as KGHDR and CDR2 as SFDVKD. The CDR3 contains 14 residues. CDR3 sequence reads: CATSDHRVAGELFF. The CDR3 bases are TGTGCCACCAGTGATCACAGGGTGGCGGGGGAGCTGTTTTTT.

This chain connects TRBV15 to TRBJ1-1, with D uncertain. Germline V lookup: CDR1 LNHNV, CDR2 YYDKDF (reference sequence). Trimming shortened V by 0 bases and J by 11 bases, and 13 bases separated the two germline ends. The CDR3 has 13 residues. CDR3 bases: TGTGCCACCAGCAGAGATGAAGCGGGTAACGCTTTCTTT. Its protein product is CATSRDEAGNAFF.

The chain employs TRBV2 and TRBJ2-1; weak D call: TRBD2 (6 bases). The germline gives CDR1 SNHLY, CDR2 FYNNEI. This CDR3 has 13 amino acids. V was cut by 4 bases and J by 8 bases, with 12 bases left in between. In DNA form, the CDR3 reads TGTGCCAGCAGTGGTGGGGGGAGCGATGAGCAGTTCTTC. It is translated as CASSGGGSDEQFF.

The chain has TRBV24-1 and TRBJ1-1, with D maybe TRBD1 (6 bases). This CDR3 is built from 11 residues. Trimming took 6 bases from V and 11 from J, leaving 12 bases between them. CDR1 is KGHDR, CDR2 SFDVKD, per germline. CDR3 bases: TGTGCCACCAGTTTCAGGGGCGACGCTTTCTTT. This sequence encodes CATSFRGDAFF.

This chain uses TRBV6-5 with TRBJ1-1; D may be TRBD1 (6 bases). Trimming removed 5 bases at V and 5 bases at J, with 15 bases between. Germline loops: CDR1 MNHEY, CDR2 SVGAGI. The CDR3 loop spans 14 amino acids. The CDR3 nucleotides are TGTGCCAGCAGTCCCCAAGGGGGGGTAACTGAAGCTTTCTTT. Its translation is CASSPQGGVTEAFF.

Comment on this clone: In the same sample, other DNA sequences code for this CDR3. The rearrangement uses TRBV29-1 and TRBJ1-5; 9 positions match TRBD1. CDR1 is SQVTM, CDR2 ANQGSEA, per germline. The V and J ends lost 6 bases and 1 base, in that order; junction bases with no gene match: 1. The CDR3 covers 13 residues. As DNA, the CDR3 is TGCAGCGTAGGACAGGGGAGCAATCAGCCCCAGCATTTT. Its protein is CSVGQGSNQPQHF.

V is TRBV7-2 and J is TRBJ2-3; D perhaps matches TRBD2 (6 bases). Germline loops: CDR1 SGHTA, CDR2 FQGNSA. V lost 5 bases to trimming and J lost 3 bases, with 15 bases between them. The CDR3 extends over 15 amino acids. The CDR3 DNA follows: TGTGCCAGCAGCCCACCGGGACTGCAAACAGATACGCAGTATTTT. Translated: CASSPPGLQTDTQYF. Using reference TRBV7-2 and TRBJ2-3 for the parts outside the CDR3, the full variable domain is GAGVSQSPSNKVTEKGKDVELRCDPISGHTALYWYRQSLGQGLEFLIYFQGNSAPDKSGLPSDRFSAERTGGSVSTLTIQRTQQEDSAVYLCASSPPGLQTDTQYFGPGTRLTVL.

This rearrangement joins TRBV19 to TRBJ1-2; D uncertain. V was pared by 6 bases and J by 3 bases, with 11 bases between. The CDR3 runs to 13 residues. Germline V gene data show CDR1 as LNHDA and CDR2 as SQIVND (reference sequence). Here the CDR3 DNA reads TGTGCCAGTAGGAGGGTTTCAGACTATGGCTACACCTTC. Translating gives CASRRVSDYGYTF.

The chain carries TRBV10-3 and TRBJ1-5; D is uncertain. Trimming pared 10 bases from V and 0 bases from J, leaving 7 bases between. This CDR3 region has 12 residues. From germline, CDR1 is ENHRY and CDR2 SYGVKD. The CDR3 protein is CATSYSNQPQHF. The CDR3, as DNA: TGTGCCACCAGCTATAGCAATCAGCCCCAGCATTTT.

The chain employs TRBV9 and TRBJ1-5, with D possibly being TRBD1 (5 bases). The CDR3 extends over 13 amino acids. V lost 2 bases and J 9 bases, leaving 12 bases between the germline ends. Germline V gene sequence: CDR1 SGDLS, CDR2 YYNGEE. Here the CDR3 DNA reads TGTGCCAGCAGCGTTGCACAGGTTGGGCCCCAGCATTTT. Translation gives CASSVAQVGPQHF. The full variable domain, in which reference TRBV9 and TRBJ1-5 provide the parts outside the CDR3, is DSGVTQTPKHLITATGQRVTLRCSPRSGDLSVYWYQQSLDQGLQFLIQYYNGEERAKGNILERFSAQQFPDLHSELNLSSLELGDSALYFCASSVAQVGPQHFGDGTRLSIL.

J is TRBJ1-4 and V is TRBV27; 9 positions match TRBD1. CDR1 is MNHEY and CDR2 is SMNVEV in the germline V gene (reference sequence). The CDR3 totals 15 residues. The V segment lost 3 bases and the J segment 7 bases; nucleotides outside the gene matches: 6. CDR3 nucleotide sequence: TGTGCCAGCAGTTTTACAGGGGGCCGGGTTGAAAAACTGTTTTTT. Translated, it gives CASSFTGGRVEKLFF. Looking up the rest from reference TRBV27 and TRBJ1-4 gives the full variable domain: EAQVTQNPRYLITVTGKKLTVTCSQNMNHEYMSWYRQDPGLGLRQIYYSMNVEVTDKGDVPEGYKVSRKEKRNFPLILESPSPNQTSLYFCASSFTGGRVEKLFFGSGTQLSVL.

V is TRBV5-6 and J is TRBJ2-1; 13 bases line up with TRBD2. CDR1 is SGHDT, CDR2 YYEEEE, per germline. The length of the CDR3 is 14 residues. After removal of 4 bases from V and 9 bases from J, the junction contained 4 bases not matched to a gene. CDR3 nucleotides: TGTGCCAGCAGCCTACTAGCGGGGGGGCCTGAGCAGTTCTTC. Translating it yields CASSLLAGGPEQFF.

The V gene is TRBV18, the J gene TRBJ1-3; D is uncertain. Germline V gene sequence: CDR1 KGHSH, CDR2 LQKENI. CDR3 length: 17 residues. V gave up 3 bases and J gave up 0 bases, with 15 bases separating them. CDR3 loop: CASSPSLNPRSGNTIYF. CDR3 in DNA: TGTGCCAGCTCACCGAGTCTGAACCCCCGCTCTGGAAACACCATATATTTT.

The V gene is TRBV5-1, the J gene TRBJ1-1; possible D gene TRBD1, 5 bases. The CDR3 runs 14 residues. V dropped 1 base and J dropped 3 bases, with 10 bases sitting between them. Germline V gene data show CDR1 as SGHRS and CDR2 as YFSETQ. The DNA for the CDR3 is TGCGCCAGCAGCTTGAGGTCGGGGGACACTGAAGCTTTCTTT. Its translation: CASSLRSGDTEAFF.

As for this clone: One end of the junction fails to match germline, which may point to a read error. This chain links TRBV7-9 with TRBJ2-1, with 9 bases matching TRBD1. CDR1 is SEHNR and CDR2 is FQNEAQ in the germline V gene (reference sequence). This CDR3 spans 13 amino acids. Written as DNA, the CDR3 is TGTGCCAGCAGCCTAGCCACAGGGGGCGAGCAGTTCTTC. Encoded protein: CASSLATGGEQFF.

This clone has only one observation. The gene calls are TRBV23-1 and TRBJ2-7; TRBD2 might be the D (6 bases). TRBV23-1 is an ORF, with its function uncertain. The CDR3 is made up of 14 amino acids. The V end was cut by 5 bases, the J end by 7 bases, with 18 bases between. As DNA, the CDR3 is TGCGCCAGCAGTTATCTGGGACGGGGACTGGAGCAGTACTTC. Translation gives CASSYLGRGLEQYF.

The chain links TRBV5-6 to TRBJ2-2; TRBD2 matches at 8 bases. CDR3 length: 16 residues. Germline V lookup: CDR1 SGHDT, CDR2 YYEEEE. Unmatched junction bases numbered 5, after V lost 4 bases and J lost 0 bases. The CDR3 loop is CASSRRRGANTGELFF. The CDR3 bases are TGTGCCAGCAGCCGCCGGCGGGGGGCGAACACCGGGGAGCTGTTTTTT.

Turning to this clone: The sample has other DNA sequences that encode this CDR3 too. The chain combines TRBV19 with TRBJ2-5, with D possibly TRBD2 on 6 matching bases. V lost 3 bases and J 4 bases, leaving 12 bases between the germline ends. Germline V gene lookup returns CDR1 LNHDA and CDR2 SQIVND (reference sequence). CDR3 length: 14 amino acids. Here the CDR3 DNA reads TGTGCCAGTAGTATCGGGGGAAAGGGAGAGACCCAGTACTTC. Translation: CASSIGGKGETQYF.

The chain recombines TRBV6-6 with TRBJ1-3; D remains unclear. The V end was cut by 8 bases, the J end by 7 bases, with 12 bases between. CDR1 MNHNY and CDR2 SVGAGI come from the germline V gene (reference sequence). The CDR3 consists of 12 residues. CDR3 DNA sequence: TGTGCCAGCGGCTCGGGGAGTAACACCATATATTTT. This encodes CASGSGSNTIYF.

The chain joins TRBV6-5 to TRBJ1-5, with D hard to call. Trimming took 6 bases from V and 0 from J, leaving 12 bases between them. The CDR3 is 15 amino acids. Germline CDR1 MNHEY, CDR2 SVGAGI. CDR3 region: CASSQSQRSNQPQHF. CDR3 nucleotide sequence: TGTGCCAGCAGCCAGTCCCAGCGTAGCAATCAGCCCCAGCATTTT.

The chain recombines TRBV7-2 with TRBJ2-2, with D unclear. Trimming removed 1 base from V and 4 bases from J, with 7 bases in between. CDR1 is SGHTA and CDR2 is FQGNSA in the germline V gene. This CDR3 comprises 14 residues. The CDR3 protein is CASSLGRGTGELFF. CDR3 in DNA: TGTGCCAGCAGCTTAGGAAGAGGCACCGGGGAGCTGTTTTTT.

The genes are TRBV5-1 and TRBJ1-5; D uncertain. Germline CDR1 and CDR2: SGHRS and YFSETQ. The CDR3 runs 15 residues. Trimming took off 5 bases at V and 0 bases at J, with 12 bases between the two ends. The CDR3 DNA follows: TGCGCCAGCAGTCCCGGCGGTAGTAGCAATCAGCCCCAGCATTTT. Translating it yields CASSPGGSSNQPQHF.

This sequence joins TRBV5-1 and TRBJ2-2; 11 bases are shared with TRBD2. The germline V gene has CDR1 SGHRS and CDR2 YFSETQ. CDR3 length equals 18 residues. V was clipped by 2 bases and J by 3 bases; unmatched bases: 9. The CDR3 bases are TGCGCCAGCAGCTTAAAAACTAGCGGGAGCCTGGACACCGGGGAGCTGTTTTTT. Its protein is CASSLKTSGSLDTGELFF.

The chain joins TRBV5-1 to TRBJ2-3; the match to TRBD1 covers 10 bases. The V segment lost 0 bases and the J segment 6 bases; nucleotides outside the gene matches: 4. The germline V gene has CDR1 SGHRS and CDR2 YFSETQ. The CDR3 is 15 residues long. CDR3 coding DNA: TGCGCCAGCAGCTTGGGACAGGGGGCTAGGGATACGCAGTATTTT. Translated, it gives CASSLGQGARDTQYF.